The 23 T cell receptor beta chains listed next were all sequenced from one sample in a study of OX40 agonist ivuxolimab in advanced cancers. Libraries were prepared by immunoSEQ multiplex PCR; TCRdb keeps only in-frame clonotypes and omits some of them. The repertoire consists of tens of thousands of clones, with 70% to 90% occurring once and the leading ten covering 2.5% to 3%. Sequencing was performed on CD4+ or CD8+ T cells sorted from blood, taken in a trial of the OX40 agonist ivuxolimab. The receptors originated from an adult with an advanced solid tumor such as melanoma, head and neck, liver or kidney cancer.

V and J are TRBV7-8 and TRBJ2-7; no clear D. The CDR3 is 14 residues long. Germline V gives CDR1 SGHVS, CDR2 FQNEAQ. The germline V and J ends were trimmed by 3 bases and 5 bases, with 14 bases remaining between them. DNA for the CDR3: TGTGCCAGCAGCTTGTGGATAGGGCTTGACGAGCAGTACTTC. Translating gives CASSLWIGLDEQYF.

The rearrangement links TRBV27 to TRBJ2-1; possible D gene TRBD2, 7 bases. The CDR3 consists of 14 residues. Trimming took 1 base from V and 6 from J, leaving 10 bases between them. Germline CDR1 and CDR2: MNHEY and SMNVEV (reference sequence). The chain's CDR3 is CASSLLGGGNEQFF. CDR3 bases: TGTGCCAGCAGTTTATTGGGAGGGGGCAATGAGCAGTTCTTC.

In its sample, this clone was seen once. The chain links TRBV4-3 to TRBJ2-3; D may be TRBD2 (5 bases). This CDR3 region has 18 residues. V lost 0 bases and J lost 0, with 16 bases in between. Germline V CDR1 and CDR2: LGHNA, YSLEER. This chain's CDR3 is CASSQDRFRSGSTDTQYF. The CDR3 coding sequence is TGCGCCAGCAGCCAAGATAGGTTTCGTTCGGGGAGCACAGATACGCAGTATTTT.

The chain couples TRBV5-3 to TRBJ1-5, with D maybe TRBD1 (5 bases). TRBV5-3 is filed as an ORF, its function uncertain. The CDR3 is 15 amino acids. V shed 3 bases and J shed 4 bases, with 14 bases lying between them. The CDR3 loop reads CARSSPRQTNQPQHF. The CDR3 DNA follows: TGTGCCAGAAGCTCGCCCCGACAGACTAATCAGCCCCAGCATTTT.

This clone was seen only once. CDR3 nucleotides: TGTGCCAGTAGTATGGCACCCCAAGAGACCCAGTACTTC. Its translation is CASSMAPQETQYF. This rearrangement joins TRBV19 to TRBJ2-5, with D unclear. The CDR3 runs to 13 residues. V shed 3 bases and J shed 1 base, with 6 bases lying between them. Germline CDR1 reads LNHDA; CDR2 reads SQIVND (reference sequence).

This clone was picked up one time. This chain connects TRBV5-1 to TRBJ2-1, with TRBD2 matching over 12 bases. After removal of 4 bases from V and 7 bases from J, the junction contained 6 bases not matched to a gene. CDR3 length equals 15 residues. Germline-derived CDR1 and CDR2 are SGHRS and YFSETQ. CDR3 sequence reads: CASSGLAGQLNEQFF. The CDR3, as DNA: TGCGCCAGCAGCGGACTAGCGGGACAATTGAATGAGCAGTTCTTC.

The J gene is TRBJ2-1, the V gene TRBV29-1; D call uncertain. Trimming took off 3 bases at V and 3 bases at J, with 3 bases between the two ends. Germline V CDR1 and CDR2: SQVTM, ANQGSEA. The CDR3 covers 11 residues. CDR3 in amino acids: CSVDSYNEQFF. CDR3 nucleotide sequence: TGCAGCGTTGACAGCTACAATGAGCAGTTCTTC.

This rearrangement joins TRBV27 to TRBJ2-1; the match to TRBD2 covers 14 bases. V shed 6 bases, J shed 3 bases, and the junction held 7 bases outside the gene matches. CDR3 length: 17 residues. CDR1 is MNHEY and CDR2 is SMNVEV in the germline V gene (reference sequence). The CDR3 region has the DNA TGTGCCAGCAGGAGACTAGCGGGAGGGCCTCACTACAATGAGCAGTTCTTC. Amino acids: CASRRLAGGPHYNEQFF.

V is TRBV11-2 and J is TRBJ2-1; D is ambiguous. With 2 bases removed from V and 5 bases from J, the gap between germline ends came to 10 bases. Germline V lookup: CDR1 SGHAT, CDR2 FQNNGV. This CDR3 region has 14 residues. The CDR3 DNA reads TGTGCCAGCAGCTTAACGAGCAGCGACAATGAGCAGTTCTTC. It translates to CASSLTSSDNEQFF.

This clone was counted only a few times. The rearrangement joins TRBV5-8 to TRBJ1-5; D gene uncertain. Trimming left V 0 bases short and J 1 base short, with 8 bases between. This CDR3 contains 15 residues. Germline loops: CDR1 SGHTS, CDR2 YDEGEE. In nucleotides, the CDR3 is TGTGCCAGCAGCTTGGAAGCCTCAAGCAATCAGCCCCAGCATTTT. It is translated as CASSLEASSNQPQHF.

The chain has TRBV7-9 and TRBJ1-1, with D tentatively TRBD1 (5 bases). This CDR3 comprises 12 residues. The germline V gene has CDR1 SEHNR and CDR2 FQNEAQ (reference sequence). Trimming left V 11 bases short and J 2 bases short, with 12 bases between. The CDR3 region has the DNA TGTGCCTGGGGGGACCAAAACACTGAAGCTTTCTTT. Its protein product is CAWGDQNTEAFF.

This chain links TRBV6-5 with TRBJ2-5; D gene uncertain. The germline V gene has CDR1 MNHEY and CDR2 SVGAGI. Deletions cut 6 bases from V and 7 bases from J, with 12 bases between. The CDR3 is 12 amino acids. The CDR3 loop is CASSRDGGTQYF. The CDR3 nucleotides read TGTGCCAGCAGCAGAGATGGTGGGACCCAGTACTTC.

The chain links TRBV7-3 to TRBJ2-2; D remains unclear. CDR1 and CDR2 from the germline V gene are SGHTA and FQGTGA. V was shortened by 2 bases and J by 3 bases, with 7 bases between the two germline ends. CDR3 length: 14 amino acids. The CDR3 loop reads CASSLVWDTGELFF. The CDR3 region has the DNA TGTGCCAGCAGCTTAGTATGGGACACCGGGGAGCTGTTTTTT. Looking up the rest from reference TRBV7-3 and TRBJ2-2 gives the full variable domain: GAGVSQTPSNKVTEKGKYVELRCDPISGHTALYWYRQSLGQGPEFLIYFQGTGAADDSGLPNDRFFAVRPEGSVSTLKIQRTERGDSAVYLCASSLVWDTGELFFGEGSRLTVL.

The chain couples TRBV5-6 to TRBJ1-2; TRBD1 aligns across 8 bases. The germline gives CDR1 SGHDT, CDR2 YYEEEE. The V segment lost 0 bases and the J segment 8 bases; nucleotides outside the gene matches: 6. The CDR3 covers 14 residues. The CDR3 nucleotides are TGTGCCAGCAGCTTGGGGCAGGGGGCTCGGGGCTACACCTTC. Its protein is CASSLGQGARGYTF.

Only a few counts were recorded for this clone. The chain uses TRBV6-1 and TRBJ1-4; a possible D gene is TRBD1 (6 bases). Trimming took off 6 bases at V and 6 bases at J, with 14 bases between the two ends. Germline lookup yields CDR1 MNHNS and CDR2 SASEGT. CDR3 length: 14 amino acids. The CDR3 bases are TGTGCCAGCAGGCTAGGGGGTCGGGATGAAAAACTGTTTTTT. This encodes CASRLGGRDEKLFF.

This clone has just one count. The chain uses TRBV27 and TRBJ2-2; D may match TRBD1 or TRBD2 (6 bases each). Trimming removed 2 bases from V and 4 bases from J, with 14 bases in between. CDR3 length: 16 amino acids. Looked up from germline, CDR1 is MNHEY and CDR2 is SMNVEV (reference sequence). Here the CDR3 reads CASSLVGGKLTGELFF. The CDR3 DNA sequence: TGTGCCAGCAGTTTAGTCGGGGGCAAACTCACCGGGGAGCTGTTTTTT.

This CDR3 is CASTNIARRRAGDAKNIQYF. The CDR3 DNA sequence: TGTGCCAGCACCAATATCGCTCGCAGGAGGGCAGGGGATGCCAAAAACATTCAGTACTTC. The V gene is TRBV7-8, the J gene TRBJ2-4; D possibly matches TRBD1 or TRBD2 (6 bases each). From germline, CDR1 is SGHVS and CDR2 FQNEAQ. The CDR3 spans 20 residues. V dropped 7 bases and J dropped 1 base, with 29 bases sitting between them.

This rearrangement joins TRBV7-9 to TRBJ1-4, with D tentatively TRBD1 (5 bases). Deletions cut 1 base from V and 7 bases from J, with 10 bases between. The CDR3 has 14 amino acids. The V gene's germline CDR1 is SEHNR and CDR2 FQNEAQ (reference sequence). The CDR3 DNA reads TGTGCCAGCAGCTTAGGGGAGGGGTTTGAAAAACTGTTTTTT. This encodes CASSLGEGFEKLFF.

The genes are TRBV5-5 and TRBJ2-6; the D gene is possibly TRBD2 (6 bases). The CDR3 is made up of 18 amino acids. In germline, CDR1 is SGHKS, CDR2 YYEKEE (reference sequence). V gave up 5 bases and J gave up 2 bases, with 20 bases separating them. This chain's CDR3 is CASSHGRGPSTGANVLTF. Here the CDR3 DNA reads TGTGCCAGCAGTCACGGGCGGGGTCCCTCCACTGGGGCCAACGTCCTGACTTTC.

This clone appeared a single time. V is TRBV5-1 and J is TRBJ1-3, with 7 positions matching TRBD1. The CDR3 extends over 15 amino acids. Losses at the gene ends were 0 bases for V and 2 bases for J; bases not matched to a gene: 2. Germline V lookup: CDR1 SGHRS, CDR2 YFSETQ. For the CDR3, the DNA is TGCGCCAGCAGCTTGGTAGGGGGCCCTGGAAACACCATATATTTT. This gives the protein CASSLVGGPGNTIYF.

In its sample, this clone was seen once. J is TRBJ1-4 and V is TRBV5-5; D remains ambiguous. This CDR3 is 15 amino acids long. Germline-derived CDR1 and CDR2 are SGHKS and YYEKEE (reference sequence). Trimming cost V 4 bases and J 7 bases, with 17 bases left between them. In nucleotides, the CDR3 is TGTGCCAGCAGCCTCGGGAGCGTGGTGGGTGAAAAACTGTTTTTT. Translated, it gives CASSLGSVVGEKLFF.

The chain carries TRBV5-1 and TRBJ2-5, with D perhaps matching TRBD1 (6 bases). The CDR3 sequence is 15 residues long. From germline, CDR1 is SGHRS and CDR2 YFSETQ. Trimming left V 0 bases short and J 3 bases short, with 12 bases between. This CDR3 reads CASSLDRAGEETQYF. CDR3 in DNA: TGCGCCAGCAGCTTGGACAGGGCCGGAGAAGAGACCCAGTACTTC.

This clone was detected only once. The V call is TRBV5-1, the J call TRBJ2-3, with 12 bases that match TRBD2. Germline loops: CDR1 SGHRS, CDR2 YFSETQ. The V and J ends lost 4 bases and 3 bases, in that order; junction bases with no gene match: 3. The CDR3 length is 15 residues. DNA for the CDR3: TGCGCCAGCAGCAGACTAGCGGGAGATACAGATACGCAGTATTTT. Amino acids: CASSRLAGDTDTQYF.